The 32 T cell receptor beta chains given below trace back to one sample, sequenced in a study of blood T cell repertoires in COVID-19. The assay was immunoSEQ multiplex PCR, and TCRdb's table has in-frame clones only and misses some. The sample consists of 200,000 to 250,000 clones, around 81% of them appearing once. Material: peripheral blood. Source of these receptors: a woman aged 55-75 years with acute or convalescent COVID-19.

This clone occurred once. This chain connects TRBV13 to TRBJ1-1; no firm D call. CDR3 length equals 13 residues. The V end lost 6 bases, the J end lost 6 bases, and 14 bases lay between the germline ends. Per the germline V gene, CDR1 is PRHDT and CDR2 is FYEKMQ (reference sequence). The DNA for the CDR3 is TGTGCCAGCAGGGAGGGAACGGGCTCTGAAGCTTTCTTT. This sequence encodes CASREGTGSEAFF.

This sequence joins TRBV9 and TRBJ2-2; D is uncertain. Looked up from germline, CDR1 is SGDLS and CDR2 is YYNGEE. This CDR3 region has 16 residues. Trimming removed 0 bases from V and 1 base from J, with 10 bases in between. The CDR3 bases are TGTGCCAGCAGCGTAGAGGCCCAGGAGAACACCGGGGAGCTGTTTTTT. Amino acid sequence: CASSVEAQENTGELFF. The variable domain in full, with the rest retrieved from reference TRBV9 and TRBJ2-2, is DSGVTQTPKHLITATGQRVTLRCSPRSGDLSVYWYQQSLDQGLQFLIQYYNGEERAKGNILERFSAQQFPDLHSELNLSSLELGDSALYFCASSVEAQENTGELFFGEGSRLTVL.

The chain combines TRBV19 with TRBJ2-7; 8 bases are a match to TRBD1. The CDR3 runs 14 residues. V dropped 5 bases and J dropped 1; count of bases not matched to a gene: 4. The V gene's germline CDR1 is LNHDA and CDR2 SQIVND (reference sequence). The CDR3 region is CASSQGTGSYEQYF. Written as DNA, the CDR3 is TGTGCCAGTAGTCAGGGGACAGGTTCCTACGAGCAGTACTTC.

The genes are TRBV7-2 and TRBJ2-3; D uncertain. The CDR3 runs 14 residues. Germline V gene sequence: CDR1 SGHTA, CDR2 FQGNSA. Between the trimmed V and J ends, which lost 5 bases and 1 base, there was a span of 10 bases. The CDR3: CASSLDSGTDTQYF. Written as DNA, the CDR3 is TGTGCCAGCAGCCTCGATAGTGGCACAGATACGCAGTATTTT.

This clone has just one count. This chain uses TRBV12-3 or TRBV12-4 with TRBJ1-2, with D possibly matching TRBD1 (5 bases). CDR3 length: 12 residues. Between the trimmed V and J ends, which lost 5 bases and 8 bases, there was a span of 12 bases. The CDR3, as DNA: TGTGCCAGCAGTCCCAATTGGGGCGGCTACACCTTC. Its protein is CASSPNWGGYTF.

The sample holds one count of this clone. This chain connects TRBV18 to TRBJ1-1; TRBD1 aligns across 7 bases. Germline values: CDR1 KGHSH, CDR2 LQKENI. The CDR3 runs 15 residues. After removal of 5 bases from V and 1 base from J, the junction contained 7 bases not matched to a gene. CDR3 in amino acids: CASSNIDRANTEAFF. The CDR3 nucleotides read TGTGCCAGCTCAAACATTGACAGGGCGAACACTGAAGCTTTCTTT.

V gene TRBV28 combines with J gene TRBJ1-2; D might be TRBD1 (5 bases). In germline, CDR1 is MDHEN, CDR2 SYDVKM. V was shortened by 3 bases and J by 4 bases, with 15 bases between the two germline ends. The CDR3 is made up of 15 amino acids. The CDR3 DNA sequence: TGTGCCAGCAGTTTGGGAATGACGGGGGGCTATGGCTACACCTTC. It translates to CASSLGMTGGYGYTF.

This clone was detected only a few times. The gene calls are TRBV7-9 and TRBJ1-1; TRBD1 matches 8 bases. CDR3 size: 15 residues. Trimming at V came to 3 bases and at J to 1 base, leaving 4 bases not matched to a gene. Germline CDR1 and CDR2: SEHNR and FQNEAQ (reference sequence). The chain's CDR3 is CASSFGTGGNTEAFF. CDR3 in DNA: TGTGCCAGCAGCTTCGGTACAGGGGGGAACACTGAAGCTTTCTTT. Using reference TRBV7-9 and TRBJ1-1 for the parts outside the CDR3, the full variable domain is DTGVSQNPRHKITKRGQNVTFRCDPISEHNRLYWYRQTLGQGPEFLTYFQNEAQLEKSRLLSDRFSAERPKGSFSTLEIQRTEQGDSAMYLCASSFGTGGNTEAFFGQGTRLTVV.

The chain links TRBV10-3 to TRBJ2-6, with a possible D match to TRBD1 (6 bases). Germline V gene lookup returns CDR1 ENHRY and CDR2 SYGVKD. The CDR3 sequence is 16 residues long. Trimming removed 2 bases from V and 0 bases from J, with 8 bases in between. The CDR3 loop reads CAISEGQPSGANVLTF. CDR3 bases: TGTGCCATCAGTGAGGGACAGCCCTCTGGGGCCAACGTCCTGACTTTC.

The rearrangement uses TRBV6-6 and TRBJ1-1; unclear D gene. Trimming took off 3 bases at V and 5 bases at J, with 7 bases between the two ends. This CDR3 has 12 residues. The germline CDR1 and CDR2 sequences are MNHNY and SVGAGI (reference sequence). The CDR3 loop reads CASSYSVTEAFF. Written as DNA, the CDR3 is TGTGCCAGCAGTTATAGTGTGACTGAAGCTTTCTTT.

This chain uses TRBV6-5 with TRBJ2-5; 11 bases line up with TRBD2. Germline CDR1 is MNHEY and CDR2 is SVGAGI. The junction had 5 bases not matched to a gene; V was cut back by 4 bases and J by 1 base. The CDR3 is 16 amino acids. The DNA for the CDR3 is TGTGCCAGCAGTTTGGAACTAGCGGGGGCCCAAGAGACCCAGTACTTC. Translation gives CASSLELAGAQETQYF.

This clone was found a few times. The gene calls are TRBV30 and TRBJ1-2; D perhaps matches TRBD1 (5 bases). The CDR3 runs to 13 residues. Trimming took off 1 base at V and 7 bases at J, with 13 bases between the two ends. Germline V gives CDR1 GTSNPN, CDR2 SVGIG (reference sequence). The CDR3 sequence is CAWSAAGLRGYTF. CDR3 DNA sequence: TGTGCCTGGAGTGCGGCAGGGTTGCGTGGCTACACCTTC.

The J gene is TRBJ2-1, the V gene TRBV9; 9 bases map to TRBD2. Germline-derived CDR1 and CDR2 are SGDLS and YYNGEE. V gave up 0 bases and J gave up 2 bases; unmatched junction bases: 12. The CDR3 length is 19 residues. This chain's CDR3 is CASSVAGSGGPRAYNEQFF. The CDR3 DNA follows: TGTGCCAGCAGCGTAGCTGGTAGCGGGGGACCCCGAGCCTACAATGAGCAGTTCTTC.

The chain is built from TRBV5-1 and TRBJ1-1; no reliable D call. CDR1 is SGHRS and CDR2 is YFSETQ in the germline V gene. The CDR3 is 13 residues long. V dropped 4 bases and J dropped 10 bases, with 17 bases sitting between them. The CDR3 here is CASSLEVGGSAFF. The CDR3 DNA reads TGCGCCAGCAGCCTGGAGGTTGGCGGCTCAGCTTTCTTT.

This clone has at least ten counts. The V call is TRBV27, the J call TRBJ2-2, with a tentative D call TRBD2 (6 bases). This CDR3 has 13 residues. Germline V gives CDR1 MNHEY, CDR2 SMNVEV (reference sequence). V was pared by 3 bases and J by 9 bases, with 11 bases between. CDR3 sequence reads: CASSLNGGWELFF. CDR3 bases: TGTGCCAGCAGTTTGAACGGGGGTTGGGAGCTGTTTTTT.

J is TRBJ1-2 and V is TRBV7-8; D possibly corresponds to TRBD1 (6 bases). Trimming removed 0 bases from V and 6 bases from J, with 14 bases in between. The length of the CDR3 is 15 residues. The V gene's germline CDR1 is SGHVS and CDR2 FQNEAQ. Here the CDR3 DNA reads TGTGCCAGCAGCTTAGCGCTCAGGGGATGGGATGGCTACACCTTC. Encoded protein: CASSLALRGWDGYTF.

The chain's CDR3 is CASTDRAGGQDTQYF. The CDR3 coding sequence is TGTGCCAGTACAGACAGAGCGGGGGGGCAAGATACGCAGTATTTT. The genes are TRBV19 and TRBJ2-3; 10 bases are a match to TRBD2. V shed 7 bases, J shed 5 bases, and the junction held 9 bases outside the gene matches. Germline CDR1 LNHDA, CDR2 SQIVND (reference sequence). There are 15 residues in the CDR3. Variable domain in full (rest from reference TRBV19 and TRBJ2-3): DGGITQSPKYLFRKEGQNVTLSCEQNLNHDAMYWYRQDPGQGLRLIYYSQIVNDFQKGDIAEGYSVSREKKESFPLTVTSAQKNPTAFYLCASTDRAGGQDTQYFGPGTRLTVL.

V and J are TRBV5-1 and TRBJ1-1; unclear D gene. The CDR3 is 13 residues long. Trimming left V 0 bases short and J 3 bases short, with 6 bases between. Germline CDR1 SGHRS, CDR2 YFSETQ. In DNA form, the CDR3 reads TGCGCCAGCAGCTTGGGAGTGGACACTGAAGCTTTCTTT. Protein sequence: CASSLGVDTEAFF. Complete variable domain (other parts from reference TRBV5-1 and TRBJ1-1): KAGVTQTPRYLIKTRGQQVTLSCSPISGHRSVSWYQQTPGQGLQFLFEYFSETQRNKGNFPGRFSGRQFSNSRSEMNVSTLELGDSALYLCASSLGVDTEAFFGQGTRLTVV.

The chain uses TRBV30 and TRBJ1-4; 7 nucleotides line up with TRBD1. Looked up from germline, CDR1 is GTSNPN and CDR2 is SVGIG (reference sequence). Unmatched junction bases numbered 2, after V lost 0 bases and J lost 4 bases. This CDR3 has 14 residues. In DNA, the CDR3 is TGTGCCTGGAGTGTCAGGGGGATTAATGAAAAACTGTTTTTT. It is translated as CAWSVRGINEKLFF.

The rearrangement uses TRBV5-1 and TRBJ1-2; 8 bases are a match to TRBD1. CDR1 SGHRS and CDR2 YFSETQ come from the germline V gene. This CDR3 has 14 amino acids. The J segment lost 12 bases and the V segment lost 7 bases, leaving 17 bases of the junction unmatched. In DNA form, the CDR3 reads TGCGCCAGCCGCGAAAACAGGGGGACAGTGAGGAACACCTTC. Translated, it gives CASRENRGTVRNTF.

The rearrangement uses TRBV21-1 and TRBJ2-6; the tabulated D call, TRBD1, remains unverified against the DNA. TRBV21-1 constitutes a pseudogene. The CDR3 loop spans 17 amino acids. CDR3 nucleotides: TGTGCCCAACATGAACAGGAAACCTTCTCTGGGGCCAACGTCCTGACTTTC. This sequence encodes CAQHEQETFSGANVLTF.

The chain recombines TRBV5-5 with TRBJ1-2, with 7 bases aligning to TRBD1. The CDR3 has 13 amino acids. Looked up from germline, CDR1 is SGHKS and CDR2 is YYEKEE (reference sequence). The J segment lost 4 bases and the V segment lost 4 bases, leaving 4 bases of the junction unmatched. CDR3 sequence: CASSLQGGYGYTF. CDR3 bases: TGTGCCAGCAGCCTCCAGGGGGGCTATGGCTACACCTTC.

The chain employs TRBV9 and TRBJ2-1; possible D gene TRBD1, 6 bases. The germline V gene encodes CDR1 SGDLS and CDR2 YYNGEE. This CDR3 has 13 amino acids. V gave up 3 bases and J gave up 5 bases, with 9 bases separating them. The CDR3 sequence is CASSGGQNNEQFF. The CDR3 bases are TGTGCCAGCAGCGGGGGACAAAACAATGAGCAGTTCTTC. Complete variable domain (other parts from reference TRBV9 and TRBJ2-1): DSGVTQTPKHLITATGQRVTLRCSPRSGDLSVYWYQQSLDQGLQFLIQYYNGEERAKGNILERFSAQQFPDLHSELNLSSLELGDSALYFCASSGGQNNEQFFGPGTRLTVL.

Points on this clone: This same CDR3 is encoded by further DNA sequences in the sample. V is TRBV12-3 or TRBV12-4 and J is TRBJ1-1; D gene uncertain. CDR3 length equals 12 residues. Trimming removed 3 bases from V and 4 bases from J, with 6 bases in between. The CDR3 sequence: CASSFSSTEAFF. CDR3 bases: TGTGCCAGCAGTTTCTCGAGCACTGAAGCTTTCTTT.

The chain employs TRBV14 and TRBJ1-2; D remains ambiguous. The CDR3 has 13 amino acids. The V and J ends lost 0 bases and 8 bases respectively, with 10 bases between them. CDR1 SGHDN and CDR2 FVKESK come from the germline V gene. The CDR3 is CASSQDGRYGYTF. As DNA, the CDR3 is TGTGCCAGCAGCCAAGATGGGCGATACGGCTACACCTTC.

On this clone: The sample contains more than one DNA sequence encoding this CDR3. V usage is TRBV7-8 and J usage is TRBJ2-2; 9 bases are shared with TRBD1. The germline V gene has CDR1 SGHVS and CDR2 FQNEAQ. V lost 4 bases, J lost 4 bases, and 4 bases stayed unmatched. The CDR3 is made up of 15 amino acids. CDR3 amino acids: CASSSGQGATGELFF. The CDR3 DNA reads as TGTGCCAGCAGCTCGGGACAGGGCGCCACCGGGGAGCTGTTTTTT.

The chain recombines TRBV28 with TRBJ1-5; TRBD1 aligns across 7 bases. The trim removed 6 bases at V and 0 bases at J, leaving 17 bases unmatched. The CDR3 sequence is 19 residues long. The germline V gene encodes CDR1 MDHEN and CDR2 SYDVKM. Here the CDR3 DNA reads TGTGCCAGCAGGTTCGGGACAGACCGAGTACAAGATAGCAATCAGCCCCAGCATTTT. It translates to CASRFGTDRVQDSNQPQHF.

The chain recombines TRBV19 with TRBJ1-1; maybe TRBD1 (5 bases). Trimming removed 4 bases from V and 4 bases from J, with 13 bases in between. CDR3 length: 14 residues. Germline V gene lookup returns CDR1 LNHDA and CDR2 SQIVND (reference sequence). CDR3 sequence (DNA): TGTGCCAGTAGTAGGACTAGGGACGGCACTGAAGCTTTCTTT. Translated, it gives CASSRTRDGTEAFF.

The chain uses TRBV6-6 and TRBJ1-5, with TRBD1 matching 8 bases. Germline assignment: CDR1 MNHNY and CDR2 SVGAGI (reference sequence). This CDR3 contains 16 residues. The junction had 11 bases not matched to a gene; V was cut back by 6 bases and J by 4 bases. The CDR3 DNA is TGTGCCAGCAGACTAATCGACAGGGGAGGAAATCAGCCCCAGCATTTT. Protein sequence: CASRLIDRGGNQPQHF.

This chain joins TRBV29-1 and TRBJ2-7; a possible D gene is TRBD2 (6 bases). The germline gives CDR1 SQVTM, CDR2 ANQGSEA. Trimming cost V 5 bases and J 0 bases, with 8 bases left between them. The CDR3 runs to 12 residues. CDR3 in amino acids: CSVRGSSYEQYF. CDR3 sequence (DNA): TGCAGCGTTCGGGGGAGCTCCTACGAGCAGTACTTC.

The rearrangement links TRBV29-1 to TRBJ2-1; D unclear. Per germline, CDR1 SQVTM and CDR2 ANQGSEA. With 1 base removed from V and 4 bases from J, the gap between germline ends came to 8 bases. The CDR3 is 13 amino acids. CDR3 sequence: CSVEGAGYNEQFF. As DNA, the CDR3 is TGCAGCGTTGAAGGAGCCGGGTACAATGAGCAGTTCTTC.

The V and J genes are TRBV13 and TRBJ1-1; the match to TRBD1 covers 8 bases. Germline V CDR1 and CDR2: PRHDT, FYEKMQ (reference sequence). This CDR3 spans 16 amino acids. With V trimmed by 5 bases and J by 3 bases, 11 bases remained unmatched. As DNA, the CDR3 is TGTGCCAGCAGCAAAGGACAGGGCTCTCGGGACACTGAAGCTTTCTTT. Its protein is CASSKGQGSRDTEAFF.